This entry concerns a single TCR beta chain. TCRdb's copy holds only in-frame clones and misses some; the assay was immunoSEQ multiplex PCR. The table includes 240,000 or so clones, roughly 79% detected once. This entry belongs to a study of blood T cell repertoires in COVID-19. Overall study context: From the United States, Italy and Spain came samples of acute and convalescent COVID-19.

The CDR3 consists of 14 residues. Trimming removed 2 bases from V and 5 bases from J; junction bases left unmatched: 6. CDR1 and CDR2 (germline): SGHKS, YYEKEE (reference sequence). Followed longitudinally, the Seattle patients had been enrolled during active infection. Sample: peripheral blood. The clonotype was recovered from an elderly woman with COVID-19, enrolled during active disease. The chain is built from TRBV5-5 and TRBJ2-5; 7 bases are shared with TRBD1. The CDR3: CASSLQGMTETQYF. As DNA, the CDR3 is TGTGCCAGCAGCTTACAGGGGATGACGGAGACCCAGTACTTC.